The source of this TCR beta chain is a study of blood T cells in healthy people across ages. The extraction recovered at least 5.5 micrograms of total RNA per sample. Germline V gene data show CDR1 as LGHDT and CDR2 as YNNKEL (reference sequence). This CDR3 comprises 15 residues. Between the trimmed V and J ends, which lost 2 bases and 3 bases, there was a span of 13 bases. For the second PCR, which ran for about 6 to 11 cycles, a sample-barcoded 5' primer and a J-beta primer mix were used. TCRdb reanalysed the 5' RACE reads using MiXCR and keeps one entry per CDR3 protein. The repertoire holds about 730,000 distinct CDR3 sequences, with roughly 43% as singletons.

Specimen: blood. The gene calls are TRBV3-1 and TRBJ1-1; D not certain. The sequence derives from a woman aged 60-75 years in good health. In nucleotides, the CDR3 is TGTGCCAGCAGCCAATACCGGGATTCGGACACTGAAGCTTTCTTT. Translation gives CASSQYRDSDTEAFF. Complete variable domain (other parts from reference TRBV3-1 and TRBJ1-1): DTAVSQTPKYLVTQMGNDKSIKCEQNLGHDTMYWYKQDSKKFLKIMFSYNNKELIINETVPNRFSPKSPDKAHLNLHINSLELGDSAVYFCASSQYRDSDTEAFFGQGTRLTVV.